This TCR beta chain comes out of a study of CD8+ T cells in alopecia areata. Documented treatment: oral pan-JAK inhibitor, 5-10 mg twice daily. CDR1 and CDR2 (germline): SEHNR, FQNEAQ (reference sequence). This CDR3 has 15 amino acids. V lost 5 bases and J lost 5, with 18 bases in between. Extracted from the samples, RNA was reverse transcribed into cDNA to serve as the sequencing template. The method was immunoSEQ multiplex PCR; TCRdb's version includes in-frame clones alone and lacks a portion of them. This table has about 110,000 clones, under 60% appearing once. Sequencing used CD8+ T cells sorted from blood, obtained at week 24, from a patient treated with tofacitinib. This TCR was sampled from a human donor with alopecia areata. The chain joins TRBV7-9 to TRBJ2-5; weak D call: TRBD1 (6 bases). CDR3 region: CASSRGQIDRETQYF. The DNA for the CDR3 is TGTGCCAGCAGCCGCGGACAGATCGATCGTGAGACCCAGTACTTC.